This T cell receptor beta chain was captured by sequencing in a study of control samples from healthy donors and cancer patients. Generated by immunoSEQ multiplex PCR, the TCRdb table keeps only in-frame clones and is missing some. The data contain roughly 370,000 clones, approximately 92% of them singletons. V lost 0 bases, J lost 4 bases, and 4 bases lay in between. Germline V gives CDR1 SGHAT, CDR2 FQNNGV. CDR3 length: 12 amino acids. Specimen: PBMCs. The rearrangement uses TRBV11-2 and TRBJ2-7; D remains ambiguous. The receptor comes from a man aged 35-49 years with head and neck cancer. CDR3 amino acids: CASSLDRYEQYF. CDR3 in DNA: TGTGCCAGCAGCTTAGATCGGTACGAGCAGTACTTC.